This T cell receptor beta chain was identified in a study of tumor-infiltrating lymphocytes in primary liver carcinoma. As regards this clonotype: At one boundary the junction diverges from the germline segment, which might be a read error.

Using a constant-region primer together with ProtoScript II reverse transcriptase, TCR beta cDNA was made from around 500 ng of total RNA. Amplification in three nested multiplex PCR rounds with slightly modified ARM-PCR gave rise to TCR beta libraries. From the multiplex PCR reads, TCRdb called clonotypes with MiXCR, one entry per CDR3 protein. The sample includes about 310,000 distinct CDR3 sequences, roughly 60% of them seen just once. It was unsorted whole blood that yielded blood RNA, and germline DNA was also extracted. This receptor was obtained from a woman younger than 45 with primary liver carcinoma and hepatitis B virus infection. The sample taken for sequencing was peripheral blood.

In nucleotides, the CDR3 is TGTGTCAGCAGCTTAACCAAAGGGGAGCAGTTCTTC. Translated: CVSSLTKGEQFF. V is TRBV11-3 and J is TRBJ2-1, with D hard to call. The CDR3 runs to 12 residues. In germline, CDR1 is SGHNT, CDR2 YENEEA.